The 32 T cell receptor beta chains below come from one sample, sequenced in a study of CD8 T cells in Susac syndrome. RNA amounts of about 0.5 to 1 ug underwent reverse transcription with random hexamers. TCRdb reanalysed the immunoSEQ multiplex PCR reads using MiXCR and keeps one entry per CDR3 protein. In the table there are 85,000 to 130,000 distinct CDR3 sequences, roughly 94% of which are singletons. Source material: CD8+ T cells from PBMCs. These TCRs come from a human donor with Susac syndrome.

The CDR3 here is CSAVQDNQPQHF. The CDR3 nucleotides are TGCAGTGCTGTGCAGGACAATCAGCCCCAGCATTTT. This chain joins TRBV20-1 and TRBJ1-5; D unresolved. CDR1 and CDR2 (germline): DFQATT, SNEGSKA (reference sequence). Trimming shortened V by 5 bases and J by 3 bases, and 8 bases separated the two germline ends. The CDR3 covers 12 residues.

V is TRBV13 and J is TRBJ1-1; 7 bases align to TRBD1. The CDR3 runs 14 residues. The V and J ends lost 5 bases and 7 bases, in that order; junction bases with no gene match: 10. Germline assignment: CDR1 PRHDT and CDR2 FYEKMQ (reference sequence). The CDR3 here is CASSAYRGGGEAFF. CDR3 coding DNA: TGTGCCAGCAGCGCCTACAGGGGAGGGGGTGAAGCTTTCTTT.

This chain joins TRBV7-9 and TRBJ1-5; D is undetermined. This CDR3 is 18 amino acids long. V gave up 2 bases and J gave up 3 bases, with 20 bases separating them. Germline CDR1 SEHNR, CDR2 FQNEAQ (reference sequence). CDR3 sequence reads: CASSLLGSLAEPNQPQHF. The CDR3 coding sequence is TGTGCCAGCAGCTTATTAGGTTCCCTGGCAGAACCCAATCAGCCCCAGCATTTT. The full variable domain, rest sourced from reference TRBV7-9 and TRBJ1-5, is DTGVSQNPRHKITKRGQNVTFRCDPISEHNRLYWYRQTLGQGPEFLTYFQNEAQLEKSRLLSDRFSAERPKGSFSTLEIQRTEQGDSAMYLCASSLLGSLAEPNQPQHFGDGTRLSIL.

This rearrangement joins TRBV2 to TRBJ1-2; D is uncertain. The germline CDR1 and CDR2 sequences are SNHLY and FYNNEI. The V and J ends lost 5 bases and 0 bases respectively, with 10 bases between them. This CDR3 comprises 14 residues. The CDR3 region is CASSKVGANYGYTF. CDR3 coding DNA: TGTGCCAGCAGTAAGGTGGGAGCTAACTATGGCTACACCTTC.

The chain joins TRBV7-9 to TRBJ1-2; a weak D match, TRBD1 (6 bases). The V gene lost 8 bases and the J gene lost 8 bases, with 12 bases spanning the gap. Germline lookup yields CDR1 SEHNR and CDR2 FQNEAQ (reference sequence). The CDR3 contains 11 residues. The CDR3 is CASRTVWGYTF. The CDR3 coding sequence is TGTGCCAGCCGGACAGTGTGGGGCTACACCTTC.

The chain recombines TRBV29-1 with TRBJ2-1; no clear D gene. This CDR3 has 14 amino acids. Trimming shortened V by 5 bases and J by 4 bases, and 15 bases separated the two germline ends. Per the germline V gene, CDR1 is SQVTM and CDR2 is ANQGSEA. CDR3 DNA: TGCAGCGTTCTTAGTGGGCCCCCTTACAATGAGCAGTTCTTC. Amino acid sequence: CSVLSGPPYNEQFF.

This rearrangement joins TRBV5-1 to TRBJ2-5; 7 nucleotides align to TRBD1. This CDR3 is 14 amino acids long. With 1 base clipped from V and 3 bases from J, the junction kept 3 bases outside the gene matches. Looked up from germline, CDR1 is SGHRS and CDR2 is YFSETQ. The CDR3 DNA is TGCGCCAGCAGCTTGCCCGACAGGGAAGAGACCCAGTACTTC. Encoded protein: CASSLPDREETQYF.

The CDR3 reads CSVEVSGTEQFF. The DNA for the CDR3 is TGCAGCGTTGAAGTATCGGGCACTGAGCAGTTCTTC. This rearrangement joins TRBV29-1 to TRBJ2-1; D ambiguous. This CDR3 spans 12 amino acids. V was cut by 1 base and J by 9 bases, with 10 bases left in between. Germline V gene sequence: CDR1 SQVTM, CDR2 ANQGSEA.

The J gene is TRBJ2-7, the V gene TRBV7-9, with D tentatively TRBD1 (6 bases). The ends were cut back, 7 bases at V and 3 bases at J, with 10 bases in the middle. Looked up from germline, CDR1 is SEHNR and CDR2 is FQNEAQ (reference sequence). The length of the CDR3 is 12 residues. CDR3 coding DNA: TGTGCCAGCACCACACAGGGCTACGAGCAGTACTTC. As protein: CASTTQGYEQYF.

The genes are TRBV2 and TRBJ2-7; tentative D call: TRBD2 (5 bases). Trimming removed 7 bases from V and 4 bases from J, with 8 bases in between. The CDR3 spans 11 residues. CDR1 and CDR2 from the germline V gene are SNHLY and FYNNEI. In DNA, the CDR3 is TGTGCCAGCAAGACGGGATACGAGCAGTACTTC. Translated: CASKTGYEQYF.

V gene TRBV7-7 combines with J gene TRBJ2-5, with 7 bases aligning to TRBD1. The CDR3 sequence is 13 residues long. V dropped 4 bases and J dropped 2; count of bases not matched to a gene: 1. The germline gives CDR1 SSHAT, CDR2 FNYEAQ (reference sequence). CDR3 coding DNA: TGTGCCAGCAGCTGGGGACAGCAAGAGACCCAGTACTTC. Translated, it gives CASSWGQQETQYF.

The chain has TRBV29-1 and TRBJ1-2; D not resolved. V lost 5 bases and J 4 bases, leaving 8 bases between the germline ends. Germline CDR1 is SQVTM and CDR2 is ANQGSEA. The CDR3 length is 11 residues. For the CDR3, the DNA is TGCAGCGTTCACACAGTCTATGGCTACACCTTC. The encoded protein is CSVHTVYGYTF.

The J gene is TRBJ1-2, the V gene TRBV7-3; 12 nucleotides agree with TRBD1. V lost 3 bases, J lost 6 bases, and 2 bases stayed unmatched. The CDR3 extends over 14 amino acids. The V gene's germline CDR1 is SGHTA and CDR2 FQGTGA. The CDR3 protein is CASSFGTGGHGYTF. The CDR3 bases are TGTGCCAGCAGCTTTGGGACAGGGGGCCATGGCTACACCTTC.

The chain carries TRBV12-5 and TRBJ2-5; D unresolved. Trimming pared 6 bases from V and 5 bases from J, leaving 13 bases between. CDR3 size: 13 residues. Germline V gives CDR1 LGHNT, CDR2 FRNRAP. The CDR3 nucleotides are TGTGCTAGTGGGGAGACTGATAGGGAGACCCAGTACTTC. It encodes CASGETDRETQYF.

This clonotype was observed a few times. V and J are TRBV7-8 and TRBJ2-5; 8 bases are a match to TRBD2. J lost 0 bases, V lost 5 bases, and 11 bases had no gene match. Germline-derived CDR1 and CDR2 are SGHVS and FQNEAQ. The CDR3 sequence is 17 residues long. The CDR3 DNA reads as TGTGCCAGCAGCACCATTGGCGAGCGGGGGTACCAAGAGACCCAGTACTTC. The encoded protein is CASSTIGERGYQETQYF.

The rearrangement uses TRBV29-1 and TRBJ2-7; D assignment may be TRBD1 or TRBD2 (5 bases each). V lost 5 bases and J lost 2, with 13 bases in between. This CDR3 is built from 13 residues. The V gene's germline CDR1 is SQVTM and CDR2 ANQGSEA. The CDR3 reads CSVYGTGPYEQYF. The CDR3, as DNA: TGCAGCGTTTACGGGACCGGGCCCTACGAGCAGTACTTC.

The rearrangement uses TRBV7-9 and TRBJ2-5, with 11 bases matching TRBD2. The germline CDR1 and CDR2 sequences are SEHNR and FQNEAQ (reference sequence). The junction had 7 bases not matched to a gene; V was cut back by 5 bases and J by 2 bases. The CDR3 runs to 16 residues. This CDR3 reads CASSATSGGYQETQYF. CDR3 coding DNA: TGTGCCAGCAGCGCCACTAGCGGGGGCTATCAAGAGACCCAGTACTTC.

This rearrangement joins TRBV18 to TRBJ2-4; the D is unclear. Trimming took off 2 bases at V and 0 bases at J, with 20 bases between the two ends. The CDR3 runs 19 residues. Germline V gene sequence: CDR1 KGHSH, CDR2 LQKENI. The CDR3 DNA is TGTGCCAGCTCACCATCCCCTAACAGCAACAGCATAGCCAAAAACATTCAGTACTTC. Its protein product is CASSPSPNSNSIAKNIQYF.

The rearrangement joins TRBV5-4 to TRBJ2-7; the match to TRBD1 covers 9 bases. CDR3 length: 14 residues. Trimming at V came to 6 bases and at J to 2 bases, leaving 6 bases not matched to a gene. The germline gives CDR1 SGHNT, CDR2 YYREEE (reference sequence). CDR3 region: CASTYDRGTYEQYF. CDR3 coding DNA: TGTGCCAGCACCTACGACAGGGGGACCTACGAGCAGTACTTC.

V usage is TRBV12-3 or TRBV12-4 and J usage is TRBJ1-2; no clear D. The V end was cut by 7 bases, the J end by 2 bases, with 8 bases between. This CDR3 is built from 12 residues. CDR3 DNA: TGTGCCAGCACCCAGCAAAACTATGGCTACACCTTC. Translating it yields CASTQQNYGYTF.

The chain combines TRBV27 with TRBJ2-7; D gene uncertain. Looked up from germline, CDR1 is MNHEY and CDR2 is SMNVEV (reference sequence). Trimming removed 3 bases from V and 6 bases from J, with 12 bases in between. This CDR3 contains 13 residues. Written as DNA, the CDR3 is TGTGCCAGCAGTTTTGGCGGCTCGAGCGAGCAGTACTTC. Translation gives CASSFGGSSEQYF.

The DNA of the CDR3 is TGTGCCAGCTCACCACCAGACAGCAACACCGGGGAGCTGTTTTTT. It translates to CASSPPDSNTGELFF. The gene calls are TRBV18 and TRBJ2-2, with D maybe TRBD1 (5 bases). V was pared by 0 bases and J by 2 bases, with 7 bases between. Germline CDR1 reads KGHSH; CDR2 reads LQKENI. This CDR3 has 15 residues.

This clonotype was detected only a few times. The chain joins TRBV5-6 to TRBJ1-2; TRBD1 aligns across 10 bases. With 4 bases clipped from V and 5 bases from J, the junction kept 5 bases outside the gene matches. In germline, CDR1 is SGHDT, CDR2 YYEEEE. This CDR3 is 14 amino acids long. The DNA for the CDR3 is TGTGCCAGCAGCCTAGGGGACAGGGGTTATGGCTACACCTTC. As protein: CASSLGDRGYGYTF.

The chain employs TRBV12-5 and TRBJ1-2; D is possibly TRBD1 (5 bases). The V end lost 6 bases, the J end lost 8 bases, and 22 bases lay between the germline ends. This CDR3 region has 15 residues. Germline lookup yields CDR1 LGHNT and CDR2 FRNRAP. In nucleotides, the CDR3 is TGTGCTAGTGGCCCATCCGTACACCTCGGGGCAGGCTACACCTTC. This gives the protein CASGPSVHLGAGYTF. The full variable domain, with the rest looked up from reference TRBV12-5 and TRBJ1-2, is DARVTQTPRHKVTEMGQEVTMRCQPILGHNTVFWYRQTMMQGLELLAYFRNRAPLDDSGMPKDRFSAEMPDATLATLKIQPSEPRDSAVYFCASGPSVHLGAGYTFGSGTRLTVV.

This rearrangement joins TRBV2 to TRBJ1-2; D not certain. The CDR3 has 16 amino acids. In germline, CDR1 is SNHLY, CDR2 FYNNEI. Trimming took 7 bases from V and 4 from J, leaving 22 bases between them. CDR3: CASIPRGDPAFYGYTF. The DNA of the CDR3 is TGTGCCAGCATCCCTCGGGGAGATCCCGCTTTCTATGGCTACACCTTC.

J is TRBJ1-3 and V is TRBV3-1; D is ambiguous. Deletions cut 1 base from V and 2 bases from J, with 12 bases between. This CDR3 region has 16 residues. Germline assignment: CDR1 LGHDT and CDR2 YNNKEL (reference sequence). This chain's CDR3 is CASSQVPFLAGNTIYF. CDR3 sequence (DNA): TGTGCCAGCAGCCAAGTCCCCTTCCTGGCTGGAAACACCATATATTTT.

This chain links TRBV5-6 with TRBJ2-1, with D perhaps TRBD2 (6 bases). The CDR3 has 16 amino acids. The V and J ends lost 4 bases and 0 bases respectively, with 14 bases between them. CDR1 and CDR2 (germline): SGHDT, YYEEEE. The CDR3 DNA sequence: TGTGCCAGCAGCCTAGGTTTCGGGGGCTCCTACAATGAGCAGTTCTTC. The encoded protein is CASSLGFGGSYNEQFF.

This clonotype was recorded once. The CDR3 nucleotides are TGTGCCAGCAGTTACGGGTCCTATGGCTACACCTTC. This encodes CASSYGSYGYTF. The genes are TRBV6-5 and TRBJ1-2; no clear D. The CDR3 runs to 12 residues. V gave up 2 bases and J gave up 4 bases, with 5 bases separating them. The germline V gene encodes CDR1 MNHEY and CDR2 SVGAGI.

This rearrangement joins TRBV3-1 to TRBJ2-3; 8 bases align to TRBD2. Germline V CDR1 and CDR2: LGHDT, YNNKEL (reference sequence). J gave up 4 bases and V 3 bases, and 6 bases lay outside the gene matches. The CDR3 is 15 residues long. In DNA form, the CDR3 reads TGTGCCAGCAGCCAGGGCGGGGGGAGTGCAGATACGCAGTATTTT. This gives the protein CASSQGGGSADTQYF.

This chain links TRBV27 with TRBJ2-4; D remains unclear. Trimming pared 2 bases from V and 7 bases from J, leaving 12 bases between. Germline V lookup: CDR1 MNHEY, CDR2 SMNVEV (reference sequence). This CDR3 contains 14 residues. The CDR3 protein is CASSLVSGTNIQYF. DNA of the CDR3: TGTGCCAGCAGTTTAGTTTCAGGAACGAACATTCAGTACTTC.

The chain couples TRBV27 to TRBJ1-2; D perhaps matches TRBD1 (6 bases). CDR1 is MNHEY and CDR2 is SMNVEV in the germline V gene (reference sequence). CDR3 length: 14 amino acids. Trimming took off 2 bases at V and 4 bases at J, with 11 bases between the two ends. CDR3 amino acids: CASSLTGTFYGYTF. CDR3 coding DNA: TGTGCCAGCAGTTTAACAGGGACCTTCTATGGCTACACCTTC.

CDR3 sequence (DNA): TGCAGCGGGGAATCATCGTACCAAGAGACCCAGTACTTC. Amino acids: CSGESSYQETQYF. This rearrangement joins TRBV29-1 to TRBJ2-5; D is undetermined. CDR3 length: 13 residues. Trimming removed 7 bases at V and 0 bases at J, with 12 bases between. Per germline, CDR1 SQVTM and CDR2 ANQGSEA.